The table lists the clone carrying this TCR beta chain with a few counts. The antigen is unknown. This sample was included in a study of regulatory T cells in long-lasting Graves disease. General study results and limits: Investigators studied peripheral blood only, not thyroid tissue.

Time point given: newly diagnosed GD, antithyroid drugs for less than 3 months. PBMC-extracted RNA yielded the TCR library. Library construction for TCR beta used iRepertoire HTBI primers and Arm-PCR of CDR3 regions. Using its own MiXCR run on the multiplex PCR reads, TCRdb lists one record per CDR3 protein. This table holds about 540,000 distinct CDR3 sequences, roughly 13% found once. Trimming cost V 2 bases and J 4 bases; bases outside gene matches: 11. The CDR3 sequence is 17 residues long. Germline CDR1 reads SGHDN; CDR2 reads FVKESK. These data were also filed under a second study, of T cells in Graves' hyperthyroidism and ophthalmopathy.

The TCR originated in a man aged 25-40 years with Graves disease. This specimen consisted of peripheral blood mononuclear cells (PBMCs), obtained at new diagnosis, from a patient treated with antithyroid drugs. The V call is TRBV14, the J call TRBJ2-1, with 7 bases that match TRBD2. The CDR3 loop reads CASSQRGIAGLYNEQFF. The CDR3 bases are TGTGCCAGCAGCCAAAGAGGAATAGCGGGCCTTTACAATGAGCAGTTCTTC.